This TCR beta chain was captured by sequencing in a study of cytomegalovirus exposure and HLA in healthy donors. Some clones are missing from TCRdb's copy, which holds only in-frame ones; the method was immunoSEQ multiplex PCR. The sample records tens of thousands of clones, more than 80% being singletons. This TCR was recovered from a woman between 18 and 29 years old in good health and CMV-seronegative. What was sequenced was PBMCs.

Written as DNA, the CDR3 is TGCGCCAGCAGCTGGACAGGGCAAGACTATGGCTACACCTTC. Residues: CASSWTGQDYGYTF. The rearrangement uses TRBV5-1 and TRBJ1-2; TRBD1 matches at 8 bases. V lost 3 bases and J lost 3; bases outside the gene matches: 4. The CDR3 is made up of 14 amino acids. Germline lookup yields CDR1 SGHRS and CDR2 YFSETQ.